A single sample is the source of the 24 T cell receptor beta chains below, sequenced in a study of shared clonotypes between healthy human individuals. CD45RO-negative cells were positively selected for CCR7, leaving out terminally differentiated effector memory CD45RA+ cells. TCRdb's table, derived via immunoSEQ multiplex PCR, lists solely in-frame clones and lacks some. The sample contains more than 550,000 clones, roughly nine tenths of which appear only once. Material: naive CD8+ T cells sorted from blood. These TCRs come from a man under 40 in good health.

The chain links TRBV7-6 to TRBJ1-5; no definite D call. V shed 1 base and J shed 3 bases, with 7 bases lying between them. The CDR3 has 14 amino acids. The germline V gene has CDR1 SGHVS and CDR2 FNYEAQ. This CDR3 is CASSLDIFNQPQHF. CDR3 sequence (DNA): TGTGCCAGCAGCTTAGATATCTTCAATCAGCCCCAGCATTTT.

Turning to this clone: This sample includes further DNA sequences coding for the same CDR3. The chain joins TRBV7-9 to TRBJ2-3, with 10 bases aligning to TRBD2. Germline trimming cut 3 bases from V and 2 bases from J; bases unmatched to any gene: 2. The CDR3 contains 15 residues. CDR1 and CDR2 (germline): SEHNR, FQNEAQ (reference sequence). The CDR3 loop is CASSLGTSDTDTQYF. CDR3 coding DNA: TGTGCCAGCAGCTTGGGGACTAGCGACACAGATACGCAGTATTTT.

This clone was counted a single time. This chain uses TRBV10-3 with TRBJ2-3; no clear D. The CDR3 is 18 residues long. Germline V lookup: CDR1 ENHRY, CDR2 SYGVKD. Between the trimmed V and J ends, which lost 2 bases and 1 base, there was a span of 19 bases. CDR3 bases: TGTGCCATCAGTGAGACTAACACCGCTGCGGCCGGCACAGATACGCAGTATTTT. It encodes CAISETNTAAAGTDTQYF.

The J gene is TRBJ2-3, the V gene TRBV7-9; 10 bases align to TRBD1. The trim removed 8 bases at V and 0 bases at J, leaving 8 bases unmatched. The germline CDR1 and CDR2 sequences are SEHNR and FQNEAQ (reference sequence). The CDR3 runs to 16 residues. CDR3 protein: CASSGDRGLSTDTQYF. The CDR3 bases are TGTGCCAGCTCCGGTGACAGGGGGCTTAGCACAGATACGCAGTATTTT.

This clone has just a few counts. The chain employs TRBV28 and TRBJ2-5; the D gene is possibly TRBD1 (6 bases). The CDR3 is 16 amino acids. Germline CDR1 and CDR2: MDHEN and SYDVKM. V gave up 6 bases and J gave up 5 bases, with 22 bases separating them. In DNA form, the CDR3 reads TGTGCCAGCAGCCTTCACCCACAGGGTATCGGCGAGACCCAGTACTTC. It yields the protein CASSLHPQGIGETQYF. The entire variable domain, with the rest obtained from reference TRBV28 and TRBJ2-5, is as follows: DVKVTQSSRYLVKRTGEKVFLECVQDMDHENMFWYRQDPGLGLRLIYFSYDVKMKEKGDIPEGYSVSREKKERFSLILESASTNQTSMYLCASSLHPQGIGETQYFGPGTRLLVL.

The chain links TRBV4-3 to TRBJ2-7, with 9 nucleotides matching TRBD1. Unmatched junction bases numbered 9, after V lost 3 bases and J lost 6 bases. The CDR3 covers 15 residues. Per the germline V gene, CDR1 is LGHNA and CDR2 is YSLEER. CDR3 in amino acids: CASSHVRDRASEQYF. CDR3 DNA sequence: TGCGCCAGCAGCCACGTCCGGGACAGGGCGTCCGAGCAGTACTTC.

The chain combines TRBV27 with TRBJ2-7; 10 bases line up with TRBD2. CDR1 and CDR2 from the germline V gene are MNHEY and SMNVEV (reference sequence). V was pared by 5 bases and J by 4 bases, with 11 bases of the junction left unmatched. This CDR3 comprises 16 residues. CDR3 nucleotide sequence: TGTGCCAGCAGTCCCTTCCCCGGGACTAGCGTTTACGAGCAGTACTTC. Translation gives CASSPFPGTSVYEQYF.

This chain joins TRBV11-2 and TRBJ1-5; D is undetermined. Germline CDR1 and CDR2: SGHAT and FQNNGV. There are 17 residues in the CDR3. The ends were cut back, 1 base at V and 1 base at J, with 14 bases in the middle. The CDR3 nucleotides read TGTGCCAGCAGCTTAGCTACAGTGGGGTTAAGCAATCAGCCCCAGCATTTT. This codes for CASSLATVGLSNQPQHF.

This chain uses TRBV28 with TRBJ1-4; possible D gene TRBD1, 5 bases. Trimming removed 6 bases at V and 8 bases at J, with 10 bases between. The CDR3 spans 12 residues. CDR1 and CDR2 (germline): MDHEN, SYDVKM. CDR3 sequence (DNA): TGTGCCAGCAGACCAGGGAACGAAAAACTGTTTTTT. Protein product: CASRPGNEKLFF.

V gene TRBV7-6 combines with J gene TRBJ2-3; possible D gene TRBD1, 6 bases. V dropped 5 bases and J dropped 3 bases, with 21 bases sitting between them. The CDR3 covers 17 residues. Germline-derived CDR1 and CDR2 are SGHVS and FNYEAQ. CDR3 sequence: CASSPARGSRVTDTQYF. CDR3 nucleotide sequence: TGTGCCAGCAGCCCGGCTAGGGGGAGCCGCGTTACAGATACGCAGTATTTT. The variable domain in full, completed from reference TRBV7-6 and TRBJ2-3, reads GAGVSQSPRYKVTKRGQDVALRCDPISGHVSLYWYRQALGQGPEFLTYFNYEAQQDKSGLPNDRFSAERPEGSISTLTIQRTEQRDSAMYRCASSPARGSRVTDTQYFGPGTRLTVL.

The chain is built from TRBV19 and TRBJ2-1; D is undetermined. V was shortened by 5 bases and J by 4 bases, with 9 bases between the two germline ends. Germline assignment: CDR1 LNHDA and CDR2 SQIVND (reference sequence). This CDR3 is 13 amino acids long. CDR3 residues: CASSVWGYNEQFF. The DNA for the CDR3 is TGTGCCAGTAGTGTGTGGGGTTACAATGAGCAGTTCTTC. Complete variable domain (other parts from reference TRBV19 and TRBJ2-1): DGGITQSPKYLFRKEGQNVTLSCEQNLNHDAMYWYRQDPGQGLRLIYYSQIVNDFQKGDIAEGYSVSREKKESFPLTVTSAQKNPTAFYLCASSVWGYNEQFFGPGTRLTVL.

This sequence joins TRBV10-1 and TRBJ2-1; 7 nucleotides line up with TRBD2. This CDR3 region has 17 residues. V trimming: 2 bases; J trimming: 5 bases; junction bases outside the gene matches: 12. Germline V lookup: CDR1 WNHNN, CDR2 SYGVQD (reference sequence). The CDR3 DNA reads as TGCGCCAGCAGTGAGGCAAGTAGTGGACTAGGGGACAATGAGCAGTTCTTC. Its protein product is CASSEASSGLGDNEQFF.

This clone was found once. DNA for the CDR3: TGTGCCAGCAGTAAACCGGGACTAGCGGGAGGAACGAACACCGGGGAGCTGTTTTTT. Translation: CASSKPGLAGGTNTGELFF. The J gene is TRBJ2-2, the V gene TRBV2; TRBD2 matches at 15 bases. V gave up 5 bases and J gave up 0 bases; unmatched junction bases: 7. In germline, CDR1 is SNHLY, CDR2 FYNNEI. There are 19 residues in the CDR3.

The chain links TRBV7-7 to TRBJ2-5; 12 bases align to TRBD2. CDR3 size: 18 residues. Trimming removed 5 bases from V and 2 bases from J; junction bases left unmatched: 12. The germline V gene has CDR1 SSHAT and CDR2 FNYEAQ (reference sequence). CDR3 bases: TGTGCCAGCAGCCAGGGGACTAGCGGGTACCAATCTCAAGAGACCCAGTACTTC. It specifies CASSQGTSGYQSQETQYF.

The chain couples TRBV27 to TRBJ2-5; a possible D gene is TRBD2 (6 bases). Germline CDR1 and CDR2: MNHEY and SMNVEV (reference sequence). The CDR3 is 14 residues long. Trimming removed 4 bases from V and 7 bases from J, with 16 bases in between. The CDR3 coding sequence is TGTGCCAGCAGTTGGACCCGGGGGAGCGGGACCCAGTACTTC. Its protein product is CASSWTRGSGTQYF.

V and J are TRBV28 and TRBJ1-4, with D maybe TRBD1 (5 bases). Germline-derived CDR1 and CDR2 are MDHEN and SYDVKM. The CDR3 sequence is 15 residues long. V lost 1 base, J lost 7 bases, and 13 bases lay in between. The CDR3 reads CASSLSGPPGEKLFF. The CDR3 DNA is TGTGCCAGCAGTTTATCGGGGCCACCGGGTGAAAAACTGTTTTTT. Full variable domain (outside the CDR3, taken from reference TRBV28 and TRBJ1-4): DVKVTQSSRYLVKRTGEKVFLECVQDMDHENMFWYRQDPGLGLRLIYFSYDVKMKEKGDIPEGYSVSREKKERFSLILESASTNQTSMYLCASSLSGPPGEKLFFGSGTQLSVL.

The V gene is TRBV4-1, the J gene TRBJ2-1; 8 nucleotides align to TRBD2. Germline trimming cut 0 bases from V and 14 bases from J; bases unmatched to any gene: 9. The CDR3 loop spans 14 amino acids. The germline V gene encodes CDR1 MGHRA and CDR2 YSYEKL. The chain's CDR3 is CASSQDGSGIIEFF. DNA of the CDR3: TGCGCCAGCAGCCAAGATGGTAGCGGGATTATAGAGTTCTTC.

In this sample, this clone turned up once. This rearrangement joins TRBV9 to TRBJ1-5; TRBD1 agrees at 8 bases. The junction had 5 bases not matched to a gene; V was cut back by 0 bases and J by 9 bases. Germline CDR1 reads SGDLS; CDR2 reads YYNGEE. There are 14 residues in the CDR3. Written as DNA, the CDR3 is TGTGCCAGCAGCGTAGAAGCAGGGGGCTGGCCCCAGCATTTT. Translation: CASSVEAGGWPQHF.

J is TRBJ1-2 and V is TRBV9, with D perhaps matching TRBD1 (5 bases). CDR3 length equals 13 residues. V gave up 4 bases and J gave up 4 bases, with 11 bases separating them. Germline CDR1 SGDLS, CDR2 YYNGEE. CDR3 in amino acids: CASSPEDIYGYTF. For the CDR3, the DNA is TGTGCCAGCAGCCCAGAGGACATCTATGGCTACACCTTC.

This clone was seen a single time. The V and J genes are TRBV7-2 and TRBJ2-1; TRBD2 matches at 9 bases. The V gene end was trimmed by 2 bases and the J gene end by 5 bases; junction bases not matched to a gene: 7. In germline, CDR1 is SGHTA, CDR2 FQGNSA. CDR3 size: 16 residues. The CDR3 DNA sequence: TGTGCCAGCAGCTTAAATAGCGGGGGTGGAAACAATGAGCAGTTCTTC. As protein: CASSLNSGGGNNEQFF.

CDR3 in DNA: TGTGCCAGTAGTATGCAGGGAGGAAACAATGAGCAGTTCTTC. Amino acids: CASSMQGGNNEQFF. This chain links TRBV19 with TRBJ2-1; D is possibly TRBD2 (6 bases). Germline CDR1 LNHDA, CDR2 SQIVND (reference sequence). V lost 3 bases to trimming and J lost 5 bases, with 11 bases between them. This CDR3 spans 14 amino acids.

V and J are TRBV29-1 and TRBJ1-2; perhaps TRBD1 as D (5 bases). CDR3 length: 12 amino acids. Germline CDR1 and CDR2: SQVTM and ANQGSEA. V lost 1 base, J lost 5 bases, and 8 bases lay in between. In DNA form, the CDR3 reads TGCAGCGTTGAAGGGGGCGTATATGGCTACACCTTC. This gives the protein CSVEGGVYGYTF.

In this sample, this clone turned up once. In DNA, the CDR3 is TGTGCCAGCAGTTTGGGACGGAAAAACATTCAGTACTTC. It codes for CASSLGRKNIQYF. This chain links TRBV6-6 with TRBJ2-4; D is tentatively TRBD1 or TRBD2 (5 bases each). CDR3 length equals 13 residues. Trimming stripped 4 bases from V and 4 bases from J, with 8 bases between. Per the germline V gene, CDR1 is MNHNY and CDR2 is SVGAGI (reference sequence).

This clone has a single count. The chain joins TRBV6-1 to TRBJ2-5; 11 bases are a match to TRBD2. The CDR3 sequence is 15 residues long. V trimming: 5 bases; J trimming: 2 bases; junction bases outside the gene matches: 4. Germline V gene lookup returns CDR1 MNHNS and CDR2 SASEGT. The CDR3 DNA is TGTGCCAGCAGTCGGACTAGCGGGCCGCAAGAGACCCAGTACTTC. It translates to CASSRTSGPQETQYF.